The clone carrying this TCR beta chain was counted between two and nine times. What it recognizes is unknown. Template material for amplifying TCR beta CDR3 regions consisted of RNA transcripts. The study used the HTBI primer set for a first-round RT-PCR of the TCR CDR3. TCRdb ran MiXCR on the multiplex PCR reads and lists one entry per CDR3 protein. The sample carries roughly 570,000 distinct CDR3 sequences, 40% to 55% recorded once. The CDR3 runs to 16 residues. V was shortened by 7 bases and J by 0 bases, with 16 bases between the two germline ends. The data belong to a study of T cells in Graves' hyperthyroidism and ophthalmopathy. Study outcomes and limitations: With a median lead of roughly 6.8 months before onset, the model predicted ophthalmopathy.

Used for diagnoses were clinical symptoms, serum thyroxine and TRAb, thyroid ultrasound and orbital computed tomography. The V and J genes are TRBV12-3 or TRBV12-4 and TRBJ1-5; possibly TRBD1 for D (5 bases). This TCR was recovered from an adult woman with Graves' disease, either hyperthyroidism or ophthalmopathy (not recorded which). Sequenced input: peripheral blood or thyroid tissue (not recorded which). The CDR3 is CASKGRENFSNQPQHF. The CDR3 DNA reads TGTGCCAGCAAGGGCAGGGAAAACTTTAGCAATCAGCCCCAGCATTTT.